The T cell receptor beta chain under discussion was sequenced for a study of control samples from healthy donors and cancer patients. This CDR3 is 17 amino acids long. Germline CDR1 and CDR2: LGHDT and YNNKEL (reference sequence). V gave up 0 bases and J gave up 3 bases; unmatched junction bases: 7. TCRdb's copy holds only in-frame clones and misses some; the assay was immunoSEQ multiplex PCR. The top ten clones hold around 2.5% of a sample with about 130,000 clones, 90% of them seen once. The sequence derives from a man aged 40-50 years in good health. Sequencing used blood. The chain is built from TRBV3-1 (or the pseudogene TRBV3-2) and TRBJ2-5; 10 positions match TRBD2. In DNA, the CDR3 is TGTGCCAGCAGCCAAGATCTGACGAGCGGGGGGGAAGAGACCCAGTACTTC. Protein: CASSQDLTSGGEETQYF.